The T cell receptor (beta chain) under discussion was sequenced for a study of identical twins. In its sample, this clonotype was seen once. TCRdb redid the calling of the 5' RACE reads with MiXCR, one entry per CDR3 protein. The table has some 190,000 distinct CDR3 sequences, around a sixth seen once. The V end was cut by 0 bases, the J end by 1 base, with 10 bases between. The CDR3 is 15 amino acids. Germline CDR1 and CDR2: GTSNPN and SVGIG (reference sequence). This sample was shared with a second study, whose subject was T cells expressing NK-cell markers.

The sequence was collected from a woman under 30 in good health. Sample: CD8+ T cells sorted from blood. This chain joins TRBV30 and TRBJ1-5; D perhaps matches TRBD1 (5 bases). The CDR3 here is CAWSVDGGSNQPQHF. CDR3 DNA: TGTGCCTGGAGTGTAGATGGGGGGAGCAATCAGCCCCAGCATTTT.